The entry below describes one TCR beta chain. The CDR3 length is 16 residues. Germline-derived CDR1 and CDR2 are MDHEN and SYDVKM. Between the trimmed V and J ends, which lost 8 bases and 6 bases, there was a span of 24 bases. The sample originates from a study of shared clonotypes between healthy human individuals. Profiled with immunoSEQ multiplex PCR; TCRdb holds only in-frame clones, not every one. Seen here are roughly 2 million clones, over 85% observed once, and the top ten hold roughly 0.13%. This receptor was identified in a young man in good health. The chain recombines TRBV28 with TRBJ2-3, with D tentatively TRBD1 or TRBD2 (6 bases each). The sequenced sample was naive CD4+ T cells sorted from blood. Subset meaning: CD45RA+ positively selected. The CDR3 loop reads CASRGGHGAPRDTQYF. The CDR3 DNA is TGTGCCAGCCGAGGGGGGCACGGCGCCCCACGGGATACGCAGTATTTT. Filled out from reference TRBV28 and TRBJ2-3, the complete variable domain reads DVKVTQSSRYLVKRTGEKVFLECVQDMDHENMFWYRQDPGLGLRLIYFSYDVKMKEKGDIPEGYSVSREKKERFSLILESASTNQTSMYLCASRGGHGAPRDTQYFGPGTRLTVL.